The TCR beta chain under discussion was sequenced for a study of cytomegalovirus exposure and HLA in healthy donors. General study points: In vitro confirmation showed three CMV-associated chains to be CMV antigen specific. Earlier analysis yielded a pattern in which most TCR beta V segments were productive about 90% or about 30% of the time. 16,951 TCR beta sequences were associated with HLA alleles at 0.05 false discovery rate in a later analysis.

This clone has just a few counts. Its antigen is not identified. It was with 60 Vbeta and 13 Jbeta primers that the PCR ran. Profiled with immunoSEQ multiplex PCR; TCRdb holds only in-frame clones, not every one. The sample yields over 200,000 clones, about 72% seen once. This CDR3 is built from 15 residues. V was pared by 2 bases and J by 6 bases, with 4 bases of the junction left unmatched. CDR1 and CDR2 (germline): SGHKS, YYEKEE (reference sequence). The V call is TRBV5-5, the J call TRBJ2-1; 11 positions agree with TRBD2. The TCR sequence derives from a male donor in good health and CMV-seronegative. The sequenced sample consisted of PBMCs. The CDR3 here is CASSFVTSGTNEQFF. CDR3 sequence (DNA): TGTGCCAGCAGCTTCGTGACTAGCGGGACCAATGAGCAGTTCTTC.